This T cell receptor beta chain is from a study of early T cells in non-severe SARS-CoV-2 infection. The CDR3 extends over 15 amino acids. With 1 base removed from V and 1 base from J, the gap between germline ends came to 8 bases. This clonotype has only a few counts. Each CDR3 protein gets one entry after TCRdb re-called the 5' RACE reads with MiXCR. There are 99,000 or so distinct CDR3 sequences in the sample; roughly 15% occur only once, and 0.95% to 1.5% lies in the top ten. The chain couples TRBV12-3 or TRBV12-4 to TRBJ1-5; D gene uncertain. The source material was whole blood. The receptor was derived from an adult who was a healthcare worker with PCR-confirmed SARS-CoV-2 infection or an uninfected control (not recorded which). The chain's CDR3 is CASSLDSGSNQPQHF. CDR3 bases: TGTGCCAGCAGTTTAGATAGCGGAAGCAATCAGCCCCAGCATTTT.